This T cell receptor beta chain was recorded in a study of T cells after yellow fever vaccination. TCRdb re-called the 5' RACE reads with MiXCR, one entry per CDR3 protein. The table lists approximately 340,000 distinct CDR3 sequences, 8.5% to 10% of them singletons. There are many counts of this clonotype. The antigen remains undetermined. Study-wide results and caveats: Boosting was followed by the reappearance of most primary-vaccination clones (approximately 95% CD4, around 91% CD8).

The CDR3 runs 14 residues. CDR1 and CDR2 from the germline V gene are MGHRA and YSYEKL. V shed 1 base and J shed 0 bases, with 3 bases lying between them. The J gene is TRBJ1-4, the V gene TRBV4-1; D is ambiguous. The clonotype was recovered from a man younger than 30 who received the YFV17D yellow fever vaccine. Sequencing was performed on PBMCs, taken on the day of the first yellow fever vaccination. CDR3 nucleotides: TGCGCCAGCAGCCAAGGTGCAACTAATGAAAAACTGTTTTTT. Translated: CASSQGATNEKLFF.